This record concerns one T cell receptor (beta chain) sequence. CDR1 and CDR2 (germline): MNHNS, SASEGT. This CDR3 has 14 residues. Trimming shortened V by 6 bases and J by 5 bases, and 13 bases separated the two germline ends. TCRdb passed the 5' RACE reads through MiXCR, listing each CDR3 protein once. The profile shows under 350,000 distinct CDR3 sequences, more than 8% of them singletons. These data originate in a study of identical twins. These data were also filed under a second study, of yellow fever vaccine responses in identical twins.

Sequencing was carried out using CD8+ T cells sorted from blood. The TCR sequence derives from a woman under 30 in good health. The chain couples TRBV6-1 to TRBJ2-2; maybe TRBD2 (6 bases). The CDR3 region has the DNA TGTGCCAGCAGGGAGAACGGGGGAACCGGGGAGCTGTTTTTT. Its translation is CASRENGGTGELFF.